These 22 T cell receptor beta chains share one sample of origin, sequenced in a study of blood T cell repertoires in COVID-19. Using immunoSEQ multiplex PCR, the repertoire was profiled, and TCRdb retains in-frame clones only, with some absent. The sample shows some 80,000 clones, 85% to 90% of them seen only once. Sequenced material: peripheral blood. These receptors came from a human donor in a cohort sampled during active COVID-19.

The chain has TRBV2 and TRBJ2-7, with TRBD1 as a possible D gene (6 bases). Germline lookup yields CDR1 SNHLY and CDR2 FYNNEI. This CDR3 region has 14 residues. V lost 4 bases and J 4 bases, leaving 14 bases between the germline ends. Here the CDR3 DNA reads TGTGCCAGCAGTGTGTACAGGGTGGCGTACGAGCAGTACTTC. Translating gives CASSVYRVAYEQYF.

This chain connects TRBV5-1 to TRBJ1-2, with 9 positions matching TRBD1. The junction had 3 bases not matched to a gene; V was cut back by 1 base and J by 8 bases. The CDR3 has 13 amino acids. CDR1 SGHRS and CDR2 YFSETQ come from the germline V gene. CDR3 in amino acids: CASSLRTGDGYTF. CDR3 sequence (DNA): TGCGCCAGCAGCTTGAGGACAGGGGACGGCTACACCTTC.

With regard to this clone: Mismatch with germline at one junction end may stem from a read error. The chain combines TRBV6-5 with TRBJ1-2; TRBD1 matches 9 bases. Germline V lookup: CDR1 MNHEY, CDR2 SVGAGI. The CDR3 has 14 residues. Written as DNA, the CDR3 is TGTGCCAGCGGGGAGACAGGGGGAATCTATGCCTACACCTTC. It encodes CASGETGGIYAYTF.

This clone showed up just once. The chain has TRBV7-9 and TRBJ2-3; D may be TRBD2 (6 bases). The V end was cut by 5 bases, the J end by 8 bases, with 20 bases between. This CDR3 comprises 15 residues. Germline CDR1 reads SEHNR; CDR2 reads FQNEAQ (reference sequence). The CDR3 DNA follows: TGTGCCAGCAGCCGATTCGGAGCGGGCCCGGGTACGCAGTATTTT. Its protein is CASSRFGAGPGTQYF.

The chain combines TRBV7-3 with TRBJ2-5, with 9 positions matching TRBD1. Per germline, CDR1 SGHTA and CDR2 FQGTGA. Losses at the gene ends were 5 bases for V and 4 bases for J; bases not matched to a gene: 11. This CDR3 contains 16 residues. The CDR3 nucleotides read TGTGCCAGCAGCCGGACAGGGGTCCCCCGCGGAGAGACCCAGTACTTC. It translates to CASSRTGVPRGETQYF.

The gene calls are TRBV27 and TRBJ2-2; tentative D call: TRBD2 (6 bases). Trimming left V 7 bases short and J 6 bases short, with 15 bases between. The CDR3 totals 14 residues. CDR1 and CDR2 (germline): MNHEY, SMNVEV (reference sequence). The CDR3 DNA reads as TGTGCCAGCACAGATTGGGAGGTTCCCGGGGAGCTGTTTTTT. Translating it yields CASTDWEVPGELFF.

The genes are TRBV4-3 and TRBJ2-2, with TRBD1 matching 7 bases. This CDR3 is built from 17 residues. CDR1 is LGHNA and CDR2 is YSLEER in the germline V gene. V gave up 1 base and J gave up 5 bases; unmatched junction bases: 10. The CDR3 coding sequence is TGCGCCAGCAGCCAAGCCCCGACAGGGTGGGAGACCGGGGAGCTGTTTTTT. It yields the protein CASSQAPTGWETGELFF.

This chain links TRBV9 with TRBJ2-5, with TRBD2 matching over 10 bases. Germline V gene data show CDR1 as SGDLS and CDR2 as YYNGEE. Losses at the gene ends were 3 bases for V and 5 bases for J; bases not matched to a gene: 10. The CDR3 spans 16 residues. The CDR3 spells CASSGPGAGGRETQYF. DNA for the CDR3: TGTGCCAGCAGCGGCCCGGGAGCGGGGGGGCGTGAGACCCAGTACTTC. Full variable domain (missing parts from reference TRBV9 and TRBJ2-5): DSGVTQTPKHLITATGQRVTLRCSPRSGDLSVYWYQQSLDQGLQFLIQYYNGEERAKGNILERFSAQQFPDLHSELNLSSLELGDSALYFCASSGPGAGGRETQYFGPGTRLLVL.

V and J are TRBV6-6 and TRBJ1-2; TRBD1 aligns across 7 bases. CDR1 and CDR2 (germline): MNHNY, SVGAGI (reference sequence). Trimming removed 5 bases from V and 4 bases from J; junction bases left unmatched: 16. CDR3 length: 17 amino acids. The CDR3 region is CASSPRPLQGLFYGYTF. For the CDR3, the DNA is TGTGCCAGCAGTCCCCGGCCCCTACAGGGGCTCTTCTATGGCTACACCTTC.

This clone occurred once. V and J are TRBV7-8 and TRBJ2-1, with 7 bases fitting TRBD1. CDR1 is SGHVS and CDR2 is FQNEAQ in the germline V gene. V lost 3 bases and J lost 7; bases outside the gene matches: 6. The CDR3 covers 14 residues. Here the CDR3 DNA reads TGTGCCAGCAGCTTTCCGGGACAGATGAATGAGCAGTTCTTC. As protein: CASSFPGQMNEQFF.

Only one count was recorded for this clone. The chain uses TRBV5-4 and TRBJ1-2; no clear D gene. CDR3 length equals 12 residues. CDR1 and CDR2 (germline): SGHNT, YYREEE (reference sequence). V shed 1 base and J shed 8 bases, with 9 bases lying between them. In DNA, the CDR3 is TGTGCCAGCAGCTTGACAGAAGGAGGCTACACCTTC. Translated, it gives CASSLTEGGYTF.

CDR3 bases: TGTGCCAGCAGCTTAAGCGGTCCCCCAGGGGGTGAGCAGTTCTTC. Translation: CASSLSGPPGGEQFF. The chain couples TRBV7-3 to TRBJ2-1; 7 bases are shared with TRBD1. Germline CDR1 reads SGHTA; CDR2 reads FQGTGA. The CDR3 runs 15 residues. V was clipped by 1 base and J by 9 bases; unmatched bases: 9.

The CDR3 sequence: CASSISGVGTDTQYF. CDR3 bases: TGTGCCAGTAGTATTTCAGGGGTGGGCACAGATACGCAGTATTTT. This chain links TRBV19 with TRBJ2-3; D perhaps matches TRBD1 (6 bases). The CDR3 loop spans 15 amino acids. V was shortened by 3 bases and J by 1 base, with 11 bases between the two germline ends. Looked up from germline, CDR1 is LNHDA and CDR2 is SQIVND (reference sequence).

V usage is TRBV27 and J usage is TRBJ2-1, with a weak D call TRBD1 (6 bases). The CDR3 is made up of 13 amino acids. Germline V gene data show CDR1 as MNHEY and CDR2 as SMNVEV (reference sequence). V dropped 5 bases and J dropped 8 bases, with 13 bases sitting between them. CDR3 coding DNA: TGTGCCAGCAGTCCAACCAGGGGTTATGAGCAGTTCTTC. Translation: CASSPTRGYEQFF.

The V call is TRBV29-1, the J call TRBJ2-1; weak D call: TRBD1 (5 bases). Germline-derived CDR1 and CDR2 are SQVTM and ANQGSEA. Between the trimmed V and J ends, which lost 4 bases and 0 bases, there was a span of 7 bases. The CDR3 has 13 amino acids. The CDR3 spells CSVARASYNEQFF. For the CDR3, the DNA is TGCAGCGTTGCCAGGGCCTCCTACAATGAGCAGTTCTTC.

The rearrangement uses TRBV15 and TRBJ2-2, with no clear D. The germline V and J ends were trimmed by 3 bases and 2 bases, with 10 bases remaining between them. From germline, CDR1 is LNHNV and CDR2 YYDKDF (reference sequence). This CDR3 has 15 residues. The CDR3 protein is CATSSFAYNTGELFF. For the CDR3, the DNA is TGTGCCACCAGCAGCTTTGCGTATAACACCGGGGAGCTGTTTTTT.

This chain connects TRBV6-6 to TRBJ2-7, with TRBD2 identical over 7 bases. CDR1 and CDR2 (germline): MNHNY, SVGAGI (reference sequence). The CDR3 contains 15 residues. The trim removed 6 bases at V and 0 bases at J, leaving 8 bases unmatched. CDR3: CASSPLAASSYEQYF. As DNA, the CDR3 is TGTGCCAGCAGCCCTCTAGCGGCCAGCTCCTACGAGCAGTACTTC.

V is TRBV7-6 and J is TRBJ2-2; D possibly corresponds to TRBD2 (6 bases). The V gene's germline CDR1 is SGHVS and CDR2 FNYEAQ. This CDR3 region has 16 residues. Trimming left V 3 bases short and J 0 bases short, with 11 bases between. The chain's CDR3 is CASSLVGGTNTGELFF. CDR3 DNA sequence: TGTGCCAGCAGCTTGGTGGGAGGTACGAACACCGGGGAGCTGTTTTTT.

CDR3 in DNA: TGTGCCAGCAGCAAAGGGCTAGTGGCAGGCGGGGTCCAAGAGACCCAGTACTTC. Its protein is CASSKGLVAGGVQETQYF. The genes are TRBV7-9 and TRBJ2-5; the D gene is possibly TRBD2 (6 bases). The ends were cut back, 5 bases at V and 1 base at J, with 23 bases in the middle. Germline V gives CDR1 SEHNR, CDR2 FQNEAQ (reference sequence). This CDR3 spans 18 amino acids. The full variable domain, with the rest looked up from reference TRBV7-9 and TRBJ2-5, is DTGVSQNPRHKITKRGQNVTFRCDPISEHNRLYWYRQTLGQGPEFLTYFQNEAQLEKSRLLSDRFSAERPKGSFSTLEIQRTEQGDSAMYLCASSKGLVAGGVQETQYFGPGTRLLVL.

Ten or more counts support this clone. This sequence joins TRBV7-8 and TRBJ1-4; D is possibly TRBD1 (6 bases). The germline gives CDR1 SGHVS, CDR2 FQNEAQ. Trimming took 6 bases from V and 10 from J, leaving 21 bases between them. CDR3 length: 15 amino acids. DNA for the CDR3: TGTGCCAGCAGGCGAGCCAGGGGTGGAGTTGGAAAACTGTTTTTT. It specifies CASRRARGGVGKLFF.

The chain couples TRBV6-5 to TRBJ2-3; D is perhaps TRBD1 (5 bases). The CDR3 runs 14 residues. CDR1 is MNHEY and CDR2 is SVGAGI in the germline V gene. V gave up 8 bases and J gave up 0 bases, with 12 bases separating them. The CDR3 DNA sequence: TGTGCCAGCGAATTTGCAGGGAGCACAGATACGCAGTATTTT. It codes for CASEFAGSTDTQYF.

V and J are TRBV10-3 and TRBJ2-3, with a weak D call TRBD1 (5 bases). The V gene's germline CDR1 is ENHRY and CDR2 SYGVKD. The CDR3 has 12 residues. Trimming pared 11 bases from V and 2 bases from J, leaving 11 bases between. CDR3 loop: CAQKGDTDTQYF. The CDR3 DNA sequence: TGTGCCCAGAAAGGGGACACAGATACGCAGTATTTT.